Following are 30 T cell receptor beta chains from one sample sequenced in a study of cytomegalovirus exposure and HLA in healthy donors. A multiplex PCR was run with 60 Vbeta primers and 13 Jbeta primers. Using immunoSEQ multiplex PCR, the repertoire was profiled, and TCRdb retains in-frame clones only, with some absent. Of 150,000 to 200,000 clones listed, around three quarters were seen once; the top ten hold about 2%. The specimen sequenced was PBMCs. Receptors originate from a woman in her 30s in good health and CMV-seronegative.

V and J are TRBV6-1 and TRBJ1-1; 11 nucleotides align to TRBD1. The J segment lost 5 bases and the V segment lost 6 bases, leaving 5 bases of the junction unmatched. The CDR3 has 14 amino acids. Looked up from germline, CDR1 is MNHNS and CDR2 is SASEGT. CDR3: CASRRTGGKTEAFF. The CDR3 DNA reads TGTGCCAGCAGACGGACAGGGGGCAAGACTGAAGCTTTCTTT.

CDR3 sequence reads: CASSTQLAGGPNEQFF. CDR3 coding DNA: TGTGCCAGCAGCACCCAACTAGCGGGGGGGCCCAATGAGCAGTTCTTC. The genes are TRBV7-2 and TRBJ2-1; TRBD2 agrees at 13 bases. V lost 5 bases to trimming and J lost 6 bases; unmatched junction nucleotides: 7. Germline V gene lookup returns CDR1 SGHTA and CDR2 FQGNSA. The CDR3 is 16 amino acids.

The chain couples TRBV19 to TRBJ1-2, with D possibly matching TRBD1 (5 bases). The V end was cut by 7 bases, the J end by 2 bases, with 8 bases between. This CDR3 region has 12 residues. Germline values: CDR1 LNHDA, CDR2 SQIVND (reference sequence). CDR3 DNA sequence: TGTGCCAGTAATCAGGGAAACTATGGCTACACCTTC. This translates into CASNQGNYGYTF.

The V and J genes are TRBV4-3 and TRBJ2-1, with TRBD2 identical over 7 bases. Trimming cost V 0 bases and J 14 bases; bases outside gene matches: 13. Germline values: CDR1 LGHNA, CDR2 YSLEER. The CDR3 sequence is 15 residues long. The chain's CDR3 is CASSQDWRGLELEFF. The CDR3 region has the DNA TGCGCCAGCAGCCAAGATTGGCGGGGGTTAGAACTTGAGTTCTTC.

The chain has TRBV6-1 and TRBJ2-2, with D perhaps matching TRBD2 (5 bases). CDR1 MNHNS and CDR2 SASEGT come from the germline V gene. V gave up 6 bases and J gave up 6 bases, with 11 bases separating them. This CDR3 has 13 residues. The CDR3 nucleotides read TGTGCCAGCAGGGGGAGCCGTCCCGGGGAGCTGTTTTTT. This codes for CASRGSRPGELFF.

The chain couples TRBV5-1 to TRBJ2-5; no definite D call. The germline V and J ends were trimmed by 2 bases and 2 bases, with 7 bases remaining between them. Germline CDR1 and CDR2: SGHRS and YFSETQ. CDR3 length: 13 residues. CDR3 bases: TGCGCCAGCAGCTTAGCACTACAAGAGACCCAGTACTTC. Protein product: CASSLALQETQYF.

The V call is TRBV5-6, the J call TRBJ2-1; D may be TRBD2 (5 bases). Trimming pared 4 bases from V and 6 bases from J, leaving 14 bases between. Germline V lookup: CDR1 SGHDT, CDR2 YYEEEE. The CDR3 is made up of 14 amino acids. CDR3 sequence: CASSQTGYANEQFF. The CDR3 DNA reads as TGTGCCAGCAGCCAGACGGGGTACGCCAATGAGCAGTTCTTC.

This chain connects TRBV5-4 to TRBJ2-1, with 7 bases matching TRBD2. V was pared by 4 bases and J by 5 bases, with 12 bases of the junction left unmatched. The CDR3 spans 16 residues. Germline CDR1 and CDR2: SGHNT and YYREEE (reference sequence). The CDR3 loop reads CASSPAWGAGNNEQFF. The CDR3 DNA is TGTGCCAGCAGCCCTGCGTGGGGAGCGGGGAACAATGAGCAGTTCTTC.

In this sample, this clone turned up a few times. This sequence joins TRBV7-2 and TRBJ2-7; TRBD2 agrees at 11 bases. Trimming cost V 4 bases and J 4 bases; bases outside gene matches: 12. Germline V CDR1 and CDR2: SGHTA, FQGNSA. This CDR3 is built from 17 residues. CDR3: CASSSGTSGLILYEQYF. In nucleotides, the CDR3 is TGTGCCAGCAGCTCCGGGACTAGCGGACTAATTCTTTACGAGCAGTACTTC.

The chain has TRBV30 and TRBJ2-3, with D possibly matching TRBD2 (6 bases). From germline, CDR1 is GTSNPN and CDR2 SVGIG (reference sequence). The V and J ends lost 3 bases and 0 bases respectively, with 7 bases between them. CDR3 length: 13 residues. The CDR3 reads CAWRSGSTDTQYF. The CDR3 DNA sequence: TGTGCCTGGAGGAGCGGGAGCACAGATACGCAGTATTTT.

This clone has only a few counts. CDR3 amino acids: CASSNGGLAGDTGELFF. As DNA, the CDR3 is TGTGCCAGCAGCAACGGCGGGCTAGCGGGAGACACCGGGGAGCTGTTTTTT. The chain uses TRBV11-1 and TRBJ2-2; 10 nucleotides line up with TRBD2. Per germline, CDR1 SGHAT and CDR2 FQDESV (reference sequence). J lost 3 bases, V lost 5 bases, and 9 bases had no gene match. This CDR3 is built from 17 residues.

This clone came up a few times. This chain links TRBV5-1 with TRBJ2-7, with TRBD1 identical over 7 bases. Per the germline V gene, CDR1 is SGHRS and CDR2 is YFSETQ. V shed 3 bases and J 5 bases; nucleotides not matched to a gene: 5. This CDR3 is 13 amino acids long. CDR3 residues: CASSSDRVHEQYF. In nucleotides, the CDR3 is TGCGCCAGCAGCTCCGACAGGGTCCACGAGCAGTACTTC.

This chain connects TRBV27 to TRBJ1-1, with D maybe TRBD1 (6 bases). V was clipped by 8 bases and J by 5 bases, with 15 bases between them. The CDR3 totals 13 residues. Per the germline V gene, CDR1 is MNHEY and CDR2 is SMNVEV (reference sequence). CDR3 in DNA: TGTGCCAGCGGAGCAACAGGGTGGACTGAAGCTTTCTTT. Translating gives CASGATGWTEAFF.

The genes are TRBV15 and TRBJ1-2, with 9 bases aligning to TRBD1. Per germline, CDR1 LNHNV and CDR2 YYDKDF (reference sequence). This CDR3 contains 17 residues. Trimming removed 1 base from V and 2 bases from J; junction bases left unmatched: 8. The CDR3 protein is CATSRAGGQGSNYGYTF. CDR3 DNA: TGTGCCACCAGCAGAGCAGGCGGACAGGGGTCGAACTATGGCTACACCTTC.

The chain carries TRBV5-1 and TRBJ2-3; D might be TRBD1 (5 bases). V dropped 0 bases and J dropped 4 bases, with 15 bases sitting between them. Per the germline V gene, CDR1 is SGHRS and CDR2 is YFSETQ. The CDR3 loop spans 16 amino acids. The CDR3, as DNA: TGCGCCAGCAGCTTGGACTGGCAGGGCAGGGCAGATACGCAGTATTTT. It specifies CASSLDWQGRADTQYF.

J is TRBJ1-5 and V is TRBV4-1; D remains ambiguous. The germline gives CDR1 MGHRA, CDR2 YSYEKL. The CDR3 has 16 amino acids. V gave up 0 bases and J gave up 9 bases, with 18 bases separating them. CDR3 nucleotide sequence: TGCGCCAGCAGCCAAGATTTTGGATCAGGTTCGCGGCCCCAGCATTTT. Protein: CASSQDFGSGSRPQHF.

This sequence joins TRBV6-1 and TRBJ2-7; 10 nucleotides agree with TRBD1. Germline assignment: CDR1 MNHNS and CDR2 SASEGT. J lost 2 bases, V lost 6 bases, and 1 base had no gene match. The CDR3 extends over 13 amino acids. In nucleotides, the CDR3 is TGTGCCAGCAGGGGGACAGGGGCCTACGAGCAGTACTTC. Its translation is CASRGTGAYEQYF.

This chain links TRBV7-6 with TRBJ2-7; 7 bases fit TRBD2. Germline V gene data show CDR1 as SGHVS and CDR2 as FNYEAQ. CDR3 length equals 15 residues. Trimming cost V 6 bases and J 1 base; bases outside gene matches: 9. CDR3: CASSQDGTISYEQYF. The CDR3 DNA sequence: TGTGCCAGCAGTCAGGATGGGACTATTTCCTACGAGCAGTACTTC.

This sequence joins TRBV5-6 and TRBJ1-1; D unclear. Trimming removed 2 bases at V and 5 bases at J, with 10 bases between. The CDR3 length is 13 residues. Germline assignment: CDR1 SGHDT and CDR2 YYEEEE. CDR3 sequence reads: CASSFLTLTEAFF. CDR3 in DNA: TGTGCCAGCAGCTTCCTCACTTTGACTGAAGCTTTCTTT.

The gene calls are TRBV10-2 and TRBJ1-1, with 8 bases matching TRBD1. Trimming cost V 5 bases and J 6 bases; bases outside gene matches: 11. CDR1 is WSHSY, CDR2 SAAADI, per germline. The CDR3 extends over 15 amino acids. CDR3 nucleotides: TGCGCCAGCAGTACGGACAGGGTCGGAGTCTCTGAAGCTTTCTTT. Its translation is CASSTDRVGVSEAFF.

This clone was seen a few times. The rearrangement links TRBV13 to TRBJ1-2; 7 positions agree with TRBD1. The CDR3 is 16 residues long. Germline CDR1 PRHDT, CDR2 FYEKMQ (reference sequence). After removal of 0 bases from V and 8 bases from J, the junction contained 12 bases not matched to a gene. The CDR3 reads CASSLGLMQGGKGYTF. For the CDR3, the DNA is TGTGCCAGCAGCTTAGGCCTAATGCAAGGGGGCAAGGGCTACACCTTC.

This clone was recorded a few times. The chain is built from TRBV28 and TRBJ2-5, with TRBD2 matching over 13 bases. J was trimmed by 3 bases and V by 4 bases; bases with no gene match: 5. This CDR3 is built from 16 residues. The germline CDR1 and CDR2 sequences are MDHEN and SYDVKM. The CDR3, as DNA: TGTGCCAGCAGTTCCACTAGCGGGAGGGTTAAAGAGACCCAGTACTTC. It translates to CASSSTSGRVKETQYF.

A single count supports this clone. The chain couples TRBV11-2 to TRBJ1-5, with D possibly being TRBD1 (5 bases). Trimming left V 0 bases short and J 7 bases short, with 13 bases between. Germline assignment: CDR1 SGHAT and CDR2 FQNNGV. The CDR3 extends over 15 amino acids. The CDR3, as DNA: TGTGCCAGCAGCTTAGAGGGGGGGTTAGGGCAGCCCCAGCATTTT. Its protein product is CASSLEGGLGQPQHF.

The J gene is TRBJ1-2, the V gene TRBV2; D is undetermined. V lost 3 bases to trimming and J lost 4 bases, with 9 bases between them. Germline CDR1 reads SNHLY; CDR2 reads FYNNEI. The CDR3 is 13 residues long. Written as DNA, the CDR3 is TGTGCCAGCAGTGAGGAGCTGAGCTATGGCTACACCTTC. Protein product: CASSEELSYGYTF.

Only a few counts were recorded for this clone. V and J are TRBV11-2 and TRBJ2-7; D call uncertain. The CDR3 is 14 residues long. Per germline, CDR1 SGHAT and CDR2 FQNNGV. Trimming took off 2 bases at V and 0 bases at J, with 8 bases between the two ends. CDR3 sequence (DNA): TGTGCCAGCAGCTTAATACAAAGCTCCTACGAGCAGTACTTC. Its translation: CASSLIQSSYEQYF. Using reference TRBV11-2 and TRBJ2-7 for the parts outside the CDR3, the full variable domain is EAGVAQSPRYKIIEKRQSVAFWCNPISGHATLYWYQQILGQGPKLLIQFQNNGVVDDSQLPKDRFSAERLKGVDSTLKIQPAKLEDSAVYLCASSLIQSSYEQYFGPGTRLTVT.

V usage is TRBV28 and J usage is TRBJ1-1; a weak D match, TRBD1 (6 bases). Per germline, CDR1 MDHEN and CDR2 SYDVKM. The CDR3 runs to 15 residues. Between the trimmed V and J ends, which lost 6 bases and 1 base, there was a span of 15 bases. The CDR3 bases are TGTGCCAGCAGCCCTTTTGACAGGTCGAACACTGAAGCTTTCTTT. The encoded protein is CASSPFDRSNTEAFF.

The chain carries TRBV9 and TRBJ2-3, with TRBD2 matching over 10 bases. Germline V gives CDR1 SGDLS, CDR2 YYNGEE. V was pared by 0 bases and J by 3 bases, with 4 bases of the junction left unmatched. There are 16 residues in the CDR3. The CDR3 nucleotides are TGTGCCAGCAGCGTAGTAATTAGCGGGGGGACAGATACGCAGTATTTT. It codes for CASSVVISGGTDTQYF.

The chain is built from TRBV7-8 and TRBJ1-5, with D unclear. Per germline, CDR1 SGHVS and CDR2 FQNEAQ. V gave up 0 bases and J gave up 7 bases, with 4 bases separating them. The CDR3 is 12 residues long. The CDR3 sequence: CASSLASQPQHF. CDR3 bases: TGTGCCAGCAGCTTAGCTAGCCAGCCCCAGCATTTT.

This rearrangement joins TRBV6-1 to TRBJ2-6; TRBD1 aligns across 7 bases. Unmatched junction bases numbered 3, after V lost 7 bases and J lost 0 bases. CDR3 length: 15 residues. Germline-derived CDR1 and CDR2 are MNHNS and SASEGT. For the CDR3, the DNA is TGTGCCAGCATCTCAGGGGGCTCTGGGGCCAACGTCCTGACTTTC. It is translated as CASISGGSGANVLTF.

The genes are TRBV10-3 and TRBJ2-5; TRBD1 aligns across 8 bases. CDR1 and CDR2 (germline): ENHRY, SYGVKD. The CDR3 is made up of 17 amino acids. With 3 bases clipped from V and 1 base from J, the junction kept 10 bases outside the gene matches. The CDR3 DNA sequence: TGTGCCATCAGTGACCCAGGGGGCGGACATCGCCAAGAGACCCAGTACTTC. It codes for CAISDPGGGHRQETQYF.